This TCR beta chain was identified during a study of blood T cell repertoires in COVID-19. Study as a whole: Specimens from acute and convalescent COVID-19 originated in the United States, Italy and Spain. Nucleic acid was either cDNA or gDNA, and it came from T cells, B-cell-depleted T cells, or PBMCs.

This clone has a single count. As processed by the authors: Amplification from reference gene primers served as the basis for estimated nucleated cell counts. Here immunoSEQ multiplex PCR was the method, and the copy in TCRdb shows in-frame clones only, minus some. D and trimming come from the DNA, and the V and J calls and clone size come from that table. Of 95,000 to 150,000 clones detected, over 75% appear once; the ten largest clones hold about 4.5%. J was trimmed by 3 bases and V by 0 bases; bases with no gene match: 18. This CDR3 is built from 20 residues. The germline CDR1 and CDR2 sequences are LGHDT and YNNKEL (reference sequence).

The sequenced material came from peripheral blood. The chain uses TRBV3-1 (or the pseudogene TRBV3-2) and TRBJ2-7, with 9 bases that match TRBD1. The source is a woman in her seventies with acute or convalescent COVID-19. The DNA of the CDR3 is TGTGCCAGCAGCCAAGACTTTGTTTGCGGGTTCCAGGGACAGGGCTACGAGCAGTACTTC. Translation gives CASSQDFVCGFQGQGYEQYF.